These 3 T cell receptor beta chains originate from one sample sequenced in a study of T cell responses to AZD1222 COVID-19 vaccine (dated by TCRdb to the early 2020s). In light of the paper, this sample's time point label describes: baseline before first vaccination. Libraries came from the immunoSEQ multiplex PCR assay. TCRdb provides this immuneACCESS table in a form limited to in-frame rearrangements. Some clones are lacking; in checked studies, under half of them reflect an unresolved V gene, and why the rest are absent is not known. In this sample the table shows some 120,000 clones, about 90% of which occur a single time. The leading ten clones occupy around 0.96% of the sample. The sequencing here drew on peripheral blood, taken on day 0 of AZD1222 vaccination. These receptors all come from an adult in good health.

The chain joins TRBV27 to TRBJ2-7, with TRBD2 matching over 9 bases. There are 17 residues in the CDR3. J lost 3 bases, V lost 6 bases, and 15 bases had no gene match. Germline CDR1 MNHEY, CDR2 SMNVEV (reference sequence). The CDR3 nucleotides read TGTGCCAGCAGGCCTGAAACCTCCGGGACTAGCTTCTACGAGCAGTACTTC. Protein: CASRPETSGTSFYEQYF.

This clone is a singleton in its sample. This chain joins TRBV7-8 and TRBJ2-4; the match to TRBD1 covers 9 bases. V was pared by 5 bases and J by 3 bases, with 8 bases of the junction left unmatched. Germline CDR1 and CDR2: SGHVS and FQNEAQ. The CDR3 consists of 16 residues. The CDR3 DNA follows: TGTGCCAGCAGCCGGCGAAGACAGGGGGACAAAAACATTCAGTACTTC. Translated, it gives CASSRRRQGDKNIQYF.

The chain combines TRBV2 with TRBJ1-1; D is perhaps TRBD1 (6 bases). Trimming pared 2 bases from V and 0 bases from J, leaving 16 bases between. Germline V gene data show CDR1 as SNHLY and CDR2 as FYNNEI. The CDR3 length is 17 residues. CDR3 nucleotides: TGTGCCAGCAGTGAAATAGGGGCGGGGGCGATGAACACTGAAGCTTTCTTT. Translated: CASSEIGAGAMNTEAFF.